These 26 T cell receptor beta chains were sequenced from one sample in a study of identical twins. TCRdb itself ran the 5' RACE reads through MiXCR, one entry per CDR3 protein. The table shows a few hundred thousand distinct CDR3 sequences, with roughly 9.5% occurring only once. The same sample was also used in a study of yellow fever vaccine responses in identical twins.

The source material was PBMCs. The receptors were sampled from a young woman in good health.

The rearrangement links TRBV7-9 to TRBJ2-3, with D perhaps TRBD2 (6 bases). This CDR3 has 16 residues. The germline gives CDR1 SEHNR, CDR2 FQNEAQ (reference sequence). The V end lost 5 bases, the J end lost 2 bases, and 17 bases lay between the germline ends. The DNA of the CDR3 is TGTGCCAGCAGCCATACTGGGCTAGCGATCACAGATACGCAGTATTTT. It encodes CASSHTGLAITDTQYF. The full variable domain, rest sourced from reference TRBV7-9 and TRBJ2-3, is DTGVSQNPRHKITKRGQNVTFRCDPISEHNRLYWYRQTLGQGPEFLTYFQNEAQLEKSRLLSDRFSAERPKGSFSTLEIQRTEQGDSAMYLCASSHTGLAITDTQYFGPGTRLTVL.

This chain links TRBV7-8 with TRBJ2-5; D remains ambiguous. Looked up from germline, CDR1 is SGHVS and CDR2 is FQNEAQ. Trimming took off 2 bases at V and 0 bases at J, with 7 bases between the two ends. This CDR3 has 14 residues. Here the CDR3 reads CASSLLVNQETQYF. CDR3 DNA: TGTGCCAGCAGCTTATTGGTCAACCAAGAGACCCAGTACTTC.

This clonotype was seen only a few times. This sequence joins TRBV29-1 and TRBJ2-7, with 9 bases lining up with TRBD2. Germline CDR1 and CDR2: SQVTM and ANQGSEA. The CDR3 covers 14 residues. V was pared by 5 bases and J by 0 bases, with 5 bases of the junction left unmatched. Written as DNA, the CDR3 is TGCAGCGTTAGGGGACTAGCTGACTCCTACGAGCAGTACTTC. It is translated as CSVRGLADSYEQYF.

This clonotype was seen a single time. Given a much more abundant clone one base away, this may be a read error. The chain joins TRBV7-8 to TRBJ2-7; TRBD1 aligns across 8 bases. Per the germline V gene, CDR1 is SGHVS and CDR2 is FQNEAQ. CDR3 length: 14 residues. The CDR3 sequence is CASSPRQGPYERYF. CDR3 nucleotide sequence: TGTGCCAGCAGTCCCCGACAGGGGCCCTACGAGCGGTACTTC.

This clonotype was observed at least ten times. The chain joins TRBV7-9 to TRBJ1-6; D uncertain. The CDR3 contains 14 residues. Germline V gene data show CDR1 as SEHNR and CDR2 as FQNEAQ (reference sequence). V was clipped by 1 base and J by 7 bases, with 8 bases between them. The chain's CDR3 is CASSLVGGNSPLHF. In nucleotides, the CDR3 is TGTGCCAGCAGCTTAGTTGGCGGGAATTCACCCCTCCACTTT.

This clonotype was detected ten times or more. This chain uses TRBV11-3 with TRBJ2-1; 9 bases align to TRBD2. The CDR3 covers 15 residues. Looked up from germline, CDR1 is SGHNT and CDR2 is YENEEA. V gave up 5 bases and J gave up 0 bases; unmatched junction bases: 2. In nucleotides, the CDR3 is TGTGCCAGCAGCCGGACTAGCGCCTCCTACAATGAGCAGTTCTTC. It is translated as CASSRTSASYNEQFF.

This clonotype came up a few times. CDR3 nucleotides: TGTGCCAGCAGCTCTCGACGACCTAGGACATGGAGAGATACGCAGTATTTT. Translated: CASSSRRPRTWRDTQYF. The chain couples TRBV7-2 to TRBJ2-3; D perhaps matches TRBD1 (5 bases). V dropped 4 bases and J dropped 5 bases, with 22 bases sitting between them. This CDR3 spans 17 amino acids. In germline, CDR1 is SGHTA, CDR2 FQGNSA.

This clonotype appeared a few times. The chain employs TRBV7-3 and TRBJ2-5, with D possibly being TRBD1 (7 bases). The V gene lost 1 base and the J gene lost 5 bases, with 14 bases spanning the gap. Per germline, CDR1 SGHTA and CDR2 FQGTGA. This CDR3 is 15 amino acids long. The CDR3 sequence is CASSLNGPGGETQYF. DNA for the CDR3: TGTGCCAGCAGCTTAAACGGACCAGGGGGGGAGACCCAGTACTTC.

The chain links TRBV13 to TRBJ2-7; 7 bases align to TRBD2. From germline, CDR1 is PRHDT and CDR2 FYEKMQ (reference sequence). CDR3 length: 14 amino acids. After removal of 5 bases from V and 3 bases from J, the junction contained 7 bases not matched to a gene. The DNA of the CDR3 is TGTGCCAGCAGCCCCGGGAGGTCCTACTACGAGCAGTACTTC. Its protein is CASSPGRSYYEQYF.

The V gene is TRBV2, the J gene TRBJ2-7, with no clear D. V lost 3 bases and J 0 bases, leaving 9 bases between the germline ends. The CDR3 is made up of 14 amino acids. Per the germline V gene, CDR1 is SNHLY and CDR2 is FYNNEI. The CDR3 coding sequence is TGTGCCAGCAGTGATGGAATTAGCTCCTACGAGCAGTACTTC. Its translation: CASSDGISSYEQYF.

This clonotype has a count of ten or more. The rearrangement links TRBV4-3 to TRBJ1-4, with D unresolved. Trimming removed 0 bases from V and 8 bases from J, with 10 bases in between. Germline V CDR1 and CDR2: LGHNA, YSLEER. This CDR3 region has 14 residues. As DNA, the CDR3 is TGCGCCAGCAGCCAAGAAATCGCTGGGGAAAAACTGTTTTTT. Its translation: CASSQEIAGEKLFF.

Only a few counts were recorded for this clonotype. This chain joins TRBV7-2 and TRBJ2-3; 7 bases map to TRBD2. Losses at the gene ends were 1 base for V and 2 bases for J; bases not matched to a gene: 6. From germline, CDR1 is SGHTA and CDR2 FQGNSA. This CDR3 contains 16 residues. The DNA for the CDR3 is TGTGCCAGCAGCTTAGGACCTCTAGCGGTCACAGATACGCAGTATTTT. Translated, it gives CASSLGPLAVTDTQYF.

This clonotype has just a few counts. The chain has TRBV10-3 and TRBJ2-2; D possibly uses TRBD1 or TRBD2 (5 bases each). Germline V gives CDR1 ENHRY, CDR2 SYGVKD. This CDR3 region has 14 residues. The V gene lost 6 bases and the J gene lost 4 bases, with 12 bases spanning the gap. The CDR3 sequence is CAIRRGDGTGELFF. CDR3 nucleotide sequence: TGTGCCATCAGGAGGGGAGACGGCACCGGGGAGCTGTTTTTT.

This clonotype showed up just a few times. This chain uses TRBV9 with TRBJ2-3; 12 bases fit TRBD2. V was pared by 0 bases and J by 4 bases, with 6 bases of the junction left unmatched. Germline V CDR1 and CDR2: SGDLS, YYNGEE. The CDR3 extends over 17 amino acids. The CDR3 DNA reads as TGTGCCAGCAGCGTAGGTTCTAGCGGGGGGGCGGCAGATACGCAGTATTTT. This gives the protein CASSVGSSGGAADTQYF.

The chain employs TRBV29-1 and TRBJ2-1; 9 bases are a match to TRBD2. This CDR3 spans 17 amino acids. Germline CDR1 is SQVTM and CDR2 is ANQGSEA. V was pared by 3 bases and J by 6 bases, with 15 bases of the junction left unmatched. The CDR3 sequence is CSVDGPSGMLGSNEQFF. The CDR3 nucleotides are TGCAGCGTTGATGGTCCTAGCGGGATGCTGGGCTCCAATGAGCAGTTCTTC.

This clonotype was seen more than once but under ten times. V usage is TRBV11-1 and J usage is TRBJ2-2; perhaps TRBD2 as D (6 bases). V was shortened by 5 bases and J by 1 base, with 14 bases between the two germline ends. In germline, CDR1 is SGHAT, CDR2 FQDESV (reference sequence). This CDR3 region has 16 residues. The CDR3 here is CASSKRPAGNTGELFF. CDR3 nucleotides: TGTGCCAGCAGCAAAAGGCCAGCGGGGAACACCGGGGAGCTGTTTTTT.

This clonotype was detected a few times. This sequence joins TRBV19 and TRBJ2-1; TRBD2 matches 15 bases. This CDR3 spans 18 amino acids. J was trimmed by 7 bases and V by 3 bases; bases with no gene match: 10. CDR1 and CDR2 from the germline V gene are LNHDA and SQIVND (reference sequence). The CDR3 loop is CASSISPGLAGGVNEQFF. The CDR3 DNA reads TGTGCCAGTAGTATTTCCCCGGGACTAGCGGGGGGTGTGAATGAGCAGTTCTTC.

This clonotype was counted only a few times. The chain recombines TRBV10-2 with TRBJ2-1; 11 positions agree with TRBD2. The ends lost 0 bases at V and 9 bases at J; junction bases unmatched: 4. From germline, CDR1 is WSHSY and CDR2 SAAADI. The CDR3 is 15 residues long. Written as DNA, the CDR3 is TGCGCCAGCAGTGAGTCTACTAGCGGGAGAAGTGAGCAGTTCTTC. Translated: CASSESTSGRSEQFF.

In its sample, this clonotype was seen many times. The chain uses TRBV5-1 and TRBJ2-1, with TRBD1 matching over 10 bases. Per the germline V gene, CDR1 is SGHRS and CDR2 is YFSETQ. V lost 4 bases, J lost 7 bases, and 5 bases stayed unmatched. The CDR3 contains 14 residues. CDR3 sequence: CASSPTGGGNEQFF. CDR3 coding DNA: TGCGCCAGCAGCCCGACAGGGGGCGGGAATGAGCAGTTCTTC.

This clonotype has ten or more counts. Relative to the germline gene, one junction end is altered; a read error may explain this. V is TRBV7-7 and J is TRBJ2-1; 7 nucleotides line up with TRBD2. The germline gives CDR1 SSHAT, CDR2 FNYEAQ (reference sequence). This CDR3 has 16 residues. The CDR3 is CASSLRRESSYNEQFF. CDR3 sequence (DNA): TGTGCTAGCAGCTTACGGCGGGAGTCCTCCTACAATGAGCAGTTCTTC.

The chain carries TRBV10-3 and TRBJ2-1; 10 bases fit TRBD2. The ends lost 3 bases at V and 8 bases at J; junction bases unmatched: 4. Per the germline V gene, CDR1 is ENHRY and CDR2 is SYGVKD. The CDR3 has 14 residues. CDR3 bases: TGTGCCATCAGTGAACTAGCGGGATCCTATGAGCAGTTCTTC. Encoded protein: CAISELAGSYEQFF.

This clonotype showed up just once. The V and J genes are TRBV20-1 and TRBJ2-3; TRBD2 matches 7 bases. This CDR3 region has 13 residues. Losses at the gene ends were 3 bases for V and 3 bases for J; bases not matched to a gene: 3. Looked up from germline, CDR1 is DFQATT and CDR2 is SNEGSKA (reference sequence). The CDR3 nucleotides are TGCAGTGCTAGCGGGGGGACGACAGATACGCAGTATTTT. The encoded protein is CSASGGTTDTQYF.

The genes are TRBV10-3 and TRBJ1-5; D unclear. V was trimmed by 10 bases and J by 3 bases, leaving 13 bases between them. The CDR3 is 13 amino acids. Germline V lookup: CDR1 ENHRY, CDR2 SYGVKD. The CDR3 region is CASAGHLNQPQHF. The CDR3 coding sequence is TGTGCCAGCGCTGGGCACCTCAATCAGCCCCAGCATTTT.

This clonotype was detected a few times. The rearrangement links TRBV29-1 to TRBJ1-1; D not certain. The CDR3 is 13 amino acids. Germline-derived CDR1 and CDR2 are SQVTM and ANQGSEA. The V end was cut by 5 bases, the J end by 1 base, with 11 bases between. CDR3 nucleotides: TGCAGCGTTTGGAAAGTGACGAACACTGAAGCTTTCTTT. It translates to CSVWKVTNTEAFF.

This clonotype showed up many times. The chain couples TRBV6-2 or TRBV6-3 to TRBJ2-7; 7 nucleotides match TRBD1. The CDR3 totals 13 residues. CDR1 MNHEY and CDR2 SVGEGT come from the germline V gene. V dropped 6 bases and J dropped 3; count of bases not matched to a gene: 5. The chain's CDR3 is CASSPTGFYEQYF. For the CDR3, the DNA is TGTGCCAGCAGCCCGACAGGGTTCTACGAGCAGTACTTC.

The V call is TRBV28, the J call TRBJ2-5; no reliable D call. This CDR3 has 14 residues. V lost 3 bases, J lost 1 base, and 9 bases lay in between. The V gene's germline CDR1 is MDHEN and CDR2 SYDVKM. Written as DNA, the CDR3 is TGTGCCAGCAGTTTTGGCCAGGTCCAAGAGACCCAGTACTTC. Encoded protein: CASSFGQVQETQYF. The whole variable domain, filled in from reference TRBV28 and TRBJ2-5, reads DVKVTQSSRYLVKRTGEKVFLECVQDMDHENMFWYRQDPGLGLRLIYFSYDVKMKEKGDIPEGYSVSREKKERFSLILESASTNQTSMYLCASSFGQVQETQYFGPGTRLLVL.